This T cell receptor beta chain was documented in a study of blood T cell repertoires in COVID-19. Whole-study context: Sites across the United States, Italy and Spain contributed samples from acute and convalescent COVID-19.

Unmatched junction bases numbered 6, after V lost 2 bases and J lost 6 bases. Germline lookup yields CDR1 LNHDA and CDR2 SQIVND (reference sequence). The CDR3 sequence is 14 residues long. Per the original data handling: Nucleated cell counts were estimated from reference gene primer amplification. Profiling relied on immunoSEQ multiplex PCR, and the TCRdb table lists in-frame clones only, not all of them. V and J calls and clone size are copied from that table; D and trimming were computed from the DNA. This sample has about half a million clones, with approximately 85% found just once. The sample taken for sequencing was peripheral blood. The receptor was isolated from a human donor in a cohort sampled during active COVID-19. The chain has TRBV19 and TRBJ1-2; 7 bases fit TRBD1. The CDR3 protein is CASSIRGGADGYTF. The CDR3, as DNA: TGTGCCAGTAGTATACGAGGGGGCGCAGATGGCTACACCTTC.